This T cell receptor (beta chain) comes out of a study of T cells after yellow fever vaccination. This clonotype was found many times. TCRdb analysed the 5' RACE reads with MiXCR anew, one entry per CDR3 protein. This sample has fewer than 150,000 distinct CDR3 sequences; approximately 7.7% occur once, and the top ten carry approximately 0.67%. The CDR3 loop spans 15 amino acids. Germline CDR1 reads LNHDA; CDR2 reads SQIVND (reference sequence). V was pared by 4 bases and J by 4 bases, with 6 bases of the junction left unmatched. The chain recombines TRBV19 with TRBJ1-5; 8 bases map to TRBD1. Here the sequenced sample was CD4+ T cells sorted from PBMCs, taken 5 days after the yellow fever booster vaccination. This sequence originates from a young man who received the YFV17D yellow fever vaccine. The CDR3 coding sequence is TGTGCCAGTAGTACGGGACAGGTTTCAAATCAGCCCCAGCATTTT. Protein product: CASSTGQVSNQPQHF.